These 31 T cell receptor beta chains were sequenced from one sample in a study of T-cell reconstitution after alpha-beta-depleted transplantation in children. This sample's TCRbeta library carried unique molecular identifier barcodes. In TCRdb, the PCR reads were re-called with MiXCR into one record per CDR3 protein. The repertoire includes approximately 97,000 distinct CDR3 sequences, about 6% of them detected once, and 5.5% to 7% sits in the top ten. The sequencing here drew on PBMCs, mostly from graft donor cells, taken 60 days after TCRalphabeta/CD19-depleted stem cell transplant. The receptors were sampled from a female patient between 2 and 15 years old who had a stem cell transplant for Fanconi anemia, so the T cells may come from the graft donor.

Ten or more counts support this clonotype. This chain uses TRBV20-1 with TRBJ2-3; D possibly corresponds to TRBD2 (7 bases). V dropped 3 bases and J dropped 2 bases, with 12 bases sitting between them. Germline V lookup: CDR1 DFQATT, CDR2 SNEGSKA (reference sequence). The CDR3 loop spans 14 amino acids. Written as DNA, the CDR3 is TGCAGTGCTAGCGGGGGGCGAGACACAGATACGCAGTATTTT. Translating gives CSASGGRDTDTQYF.

This clonotype was counted many times. This chain connects TRBV7-9 to TRBJ1-1; a possible D gene is TRBD1 (6 bases). The CDR3 contains 17 residues. Germline CDR1 is SEHNR and CDR2 is FQNEAQ (reference sequence). V was shortened by 4 bases and J by 3 bases, with 21 bases between the two germline ends. The CDR3 protein is CASSSPDYRVDDTEAFF. The CDR3 nucleotides are TGTGCCAGCAGCTCGCCTGACTACAGGGTTGACGACACTGAAGCTTTCTTT.

This clonotype turned up a few times. The gene calls are TRBV7-9 and TRBJ2-7; 11 positions match TRBD1. With 5 bases clipped from V and 6 bases from J, the junction kept 6 bases outside the gene matches. Germline V gene data show CDR1 as SEHNR and CDR2 as FQNEAQ (reference sequence). The CDR3 totals 14 residues. CDR3 DNA: TGTGCCAGCAGCCCCTCCGGGACAGGGGGCGAGCAGTACTTC. It specifies CASSPSGTGGEQYF.

This clonotype was seen many times. The rearrangement uses TRBV20-1 and TRBJ1-4, with 8 bases aligning to TRBD1. V was clipped by 5 bases and J by 7 bases; unmatched bases: 3. The CDR3 loop spans 12 amino acids. The germline V gene encodes CDR1 DFQATT and CDR2 SNEGSKA (reference sequence). The CDR3 DNA reads TGCAGTGCTGGGACAGGAGTTGAAAAACTGTTTTTT. Its translation is CSAGTGVEKLFF.

The chain has TRBV28 and TRBJ2-7; D gene ambiguous. Looked up from germline, CDR1 is MDHEN and CDR2 is SYDVKM. The CDR3 length is 12 residues. The germline V and J ends were trimmed by 4 bases and 7 bases, with 11 bases remaining between them. CDR3 protein: CASSSQYDEQYF. The CDR3 region has the DNA TGTGCCAGCAGTTCACAATACGATGAGCAGTACTTC.

This clonotype was counted at least ten times. This chain links TRBV12-3 or TRBV12-4 with TRBJ1-2; D gene unclear. Trimming removed 3 bases from V and 6 bases from J, with 11 bases in between. There are 13 residues in the CDR3. CDR3 residues: CASSLAGVHGYTF. CDR3 sequence (DNA): TGTGCCAGCAGTTTGGCGGGTGTTCATGGCTACACCTTC.

In this sample, this clonotype turned up many times. The genes are TRBV7-2 and TRBJ1-3; no definite D call. V was trimmed by 2 bases and J by 12 bases, leaving 17 bases between them. CDR1 and CDR2 (germline): SGHTA, FQGNSA. This CDR3 has 14 residues. DNA for the CDR3: TGTGCCAGCAGCTTAAGATCAAGGTTTACGGGCATATATTTT. This encodes CASSLRSRFTGIYF.

The chain joins TRBV30 to TRBJ2-1; 9 bases line up with TRBD2. With 0 bases clipped from V and 9 bases from J, the junction kept 9 bases outside the gene matches. The CDR3 totals 15 residues. The germline CDR1 and CDR2 sequences are GTSNPN and SVGIG (reference sequence). CDR3 loop: CAWSVRASGEFEQFF. The CDR3 DNA follows: TGTGCCTGGAGTGTAAGGGCTAGCGGGGAGTTTGAGCAGTTCTTC.

Ten or more counts support this clonotype. The DNA of the CDR3 is TGTGCCAGCAGCCACAGGGCGTCCTATGGCTACACCTTC. Translated, it gives CASSHRASYGYTF. This chain links TRBV7-9 with TRBJ1-2; the D gene is possibly TRBD1 (6 bases). Per the germline V gene, CDR1 is SEHNR and CDR2 is FQNEAQ (reference sequence). The V gene lost 5 bases and the J gene lost 4 bases, with 11 bases spanning the gap. The CDR3 covers 13 residues.

V gene TRBV6-1 combines with J gene TRBJ2-5; 7 bases agree with TRBD2. The J segment lost 4 bases and the V segment lost 6 bases, leaving 11 bases of the junction unmatched. The germline gives CDR1 MNHNS, CDR2 SASEGT. There are 15 residues in the CDR3. CDR3 in DNA: TGTGCCAGCAGAAGAACGGGGGGATGGGGAGAGACCCAGTACTTC. This gives the protein CASRRTGGWGETQYF.

This clonotype was counted ten times or more. This chain uses TRBV19 with TRBJ2-2; TRBD1 matches 9 bases. This CDR3 is built from 16 residues. The V gene end was trimmed by 10 bases and the J gene end by 2 bases; junction bases not matched to a gene: 11. Germline V gives CDR1 LNHDA, CDR2 SQIVND (reference sequence). Written as DNA, the CDR3 is TGTGCCACCACAATAGGGACAGGGCTTAACACCGGGGAGCTGTTTTTT. Translated, it gives CATTIGTGLNTGELFF.

As for this clonotype: This may stem from a read error, because a much larger clone lies one nucleotide away. This chain connects TRBV10-3 to TRBJ2-7, with 10 bases matching TRBD2. This CDR3 has 16 amino acids. The V gene end was trimmed by 6 bases and the J gene end by 6 bases; junction bases not matched to a gene: 14. CDR1 and CDR2 (germline): ENHRY, SYGVKD. The DNA of the CDR3 is TGTGCCATCAGCCACCATACTACTAGCGGGATAAGCGAGCAGTACTTC. This codes for CAISHHTTSGISEQYF.

The sample holds a few counts of this clonotype. CDR3 region: CASSFPGPPYEQYF. CDR3 DNA sequence: TGTGCCAGCAGTTTTCCGGGCCCCCCCTACGAGCAGTACTTC. The J gene is TRBJ2-7, the V gene TRBV28; D gene unclear. V was clipped by 3 bases and J by 2 bases, with 11 bases between them. This CDR3 is built from 14 residues. CDR1 is MDHEN, CDR2 SYDVKM, per germline.

This clonotype was counted at least ten times. V usage is TRBV10-3 and J usage is TRBJ1-1; TRBD1 aligns across 11 bases. Trimming took 7 bases from V and 4 from J; bases not matched to a gene: 8. Germline V gene data show CDR1 as ENHRY and CDR2 as SYGVKD. The CDR3 is made up of 15 amino acids. CDR3 in DNA: TGTGCCATCACTCGGACAGGGGGCGATGGCACTGAAGCTTTCTTT. Translating it yields CAITRTGGDGTEAFF.

This clonotype was seen ten or more times. The chain recombines TRBV6-5 with TRBJ2-7; 9 nucleotides align to TRBD2. The germline V gene encodes CDR1 MNHEY and CDR2 SVGAGI. The V and J ends lost 0 bases and 5 bases, in that order; junction bases with no gene match: 11. This CDR3 region has 17 residues. The CDR3 protein is CASSYSGLAGIFDEQYF. The DNA for the CDR3 is TGTGCCAGCAGTTACTCTGGGCTAGCGGGGATTTTCGACGAGCAGTACTTC.

There are many counts of this clonotype. V is TRBV7-8 and J is TRBJ2-2; the match to TRBD1 covers 8 bases. CDR1 is SGHVS, CDR2 FQNEAQ, per germline. Trimming took 2 bases from V and 4 from J; bases not matched to a gene: 0. CDR3 length: 14 amino acids. CDR3 amino acids: CASSLTGGTGELFF. CDR3 DNA sequence: TGTGCCAGCAGCTTAACAGGGGGCACCGGGGAGCTGTTTTTT.

This clonotype was detected many times. The genes are TRBV9 and TRBJ2-2, with D maybe TRBD2 (5 bases). The V end was cut by 0 bases, the J end by 6 bases, with 12 bases between. The CDR3 covers 15 residues. Germline CDR1 SGDLS, CDR2 YYNGEE. The DNA for the CDR3 is TGTGCCAGCAGCGTAGGGTCTATCGGGGCCGGGGAGCTGTTTTTT. Its protein is CASSVGSIGAGELFF.

In its sample, this clonotype was seen many times. This chain connects TRBV10-3 to TRBJ1-2; D not resolved. The CDR3 loop spans 14 amino acids. Germline CDR1 reads ENHRY; CDR2 reads SYGVKD. Trimming pared 7 bases from V and 2 bases from J, leaving 14 bases between. The CDR3 reads CAITNAGENYGYTF. CDR3 in DNA: TGTGCCATCACGAACGCCGGGGAAAACTATGGCTACACCTTC.

This clonotype was seen many times. The chain combines TRBV5-1 with TRBJ2-5; D remains unclear. This CDR3 has 11 residues. Between the trimmed V and J ends, which lost 7 bases and 4 bases, there was a span of 8 bases. CDR1 and CDR2 from the germline V gene are SGHRS and YFSETQ. The CDR3 nucleotides are TGCGCCAGCTCCCACATAGAGACCCAGTACTTC. This translates into CASSHIETQYF. The variable domain in full, with the rest retrieved from reference TRBV5-1 and TRBJ2-5, is KAGVTQTPRYLIKTRGQQVTLSCSPISGHRSVSWYQQTPGQGLQFLFEYFSETQRNKGNFPGRFSGRQFSNSRSEMNVSTLELGDSALYLCASSHIETQYFGPGTRLLVL.

This clonotype was recorded many times. This rearrangement joins TRBV25-1 to TRBJ2-7; 9 positions agree with TRBD1. CDR1 MGHDK and CDR2 SYGVNS come from the germline V gene. Trimming removed 7 bases from V and 12 bases from J; junction bases left unmatched: 10. The CDR3 runs 12 residues. CDR3 sequence reads: CASTTGTGLRYF. The CDR3 nucleotides are TGTGCCAGCACTACCGGGACAGGGCTGCGGTACTTC.

This clonotype was detected many times. This chain uses TRBV11-2 with TRBJ2-7; 8 positions match TRBD1. The V segment lost 3 bases and the J segment 0 bases; nucleotides outside the gene matches: 13. Germline values: CDR1 SGHAT, CDR2 FQNNGV. This CDR3 contains 18 residues. DNA for the CDR3: TGTGCCAGCAGCTTTGACCGGACAGGGAATTGGGCCTCCTACGAGCAGTACTTC. Protein: CASSFDRTGNWASYEQYF.

In this sample, this clonotype turned up many times. The chain has TRBV28 and TRBJ2-7; possible D gene TRBD2, 5 bases. V shed 7 bases and J shed 2 bases, with 18 bases lying between them. The CDR3 is 15 amino acids. From germline, CDR1 is MDHEN and CDR2 SYDVKM. The CDR3 nucleotides are TGTGCCAGCAAGCCGGAGAGAGGGAAGACCTACGAGCAGTACTTC. Protein product: CASKPERGKTYEQYF.

There are a few counts of this clonotype. This rearrangement joins TRBV20-1 to TRBJ2-7; 9 bases fit TRBD1. CDR1 and CDR2 (germline): DFQATT, SNEGSKA (reference sequence). CDR3 length: 13 residues. V shed 3 bases and J 3 bases; nucleotides not matched to a gene: 3. In DNA, the CDR3 is TGCAGTGCTAGCCCGACAGGGGGCTACGAGCAGTACTTC. It yields the protein CSASPTGGYEQYF.

The CDR3 region is CSAAQGFNTEAFF. The CDR3 bases are TGCAGTGCTGCTCAGGGGTTCAACACTGAAGCTTTCTTT. The rearrangement links TRBV20-1 to TRBJ1-1, with D perhaps TRBD1 (6 bases). CDR1 is DFQATT, CDR2 SNEGSKA, per germline (reference sequence). The CDR3 contains 13 residues. The V end lost 5 bases, the J end lost 2 bases, and 12 bases lay between the germline ends.

V usage is TRBV4-1 and J usage is TRBJ2-1, with TRBD2 identical over 11 bases. This CDR3 has 16 amino acids. Germline CDR1 is MGHRA and CDR2 is YSYEKL. Trimming took 3 bases from V and 6 from J; bases not matched to a gene: 7. In DNA, the CDR3 is TGCGCCAGCAGCCATCTCGGGACTAGCGGCCTCAATGAGCAGTTCTTC. It specifies CASSHLGTSGLNEQFF.

This clonotype was recorded many times. The rearrangement links TRBV20-1 to TRBJ2-5; D is perhaps TRBD1 (6 bases). V gave up 6 bases and J gave up 1 base, with 15 bases separating them. The length of the CDR3 is 14 residues. CDR1 is DFQATT, CDR2 SNEGSKA, per germline (reference sequence). CDR3 sequence (DNA): TGCAGTGCCAACGACAGGCACTCCCAAGAGACCCAGTACTTC. This sequence encodes CSANDRHSQETQYF.

This clonotype was picked up many times. The V and J genes are TRBV29-1 and TRBJ2-1; unclear D gene. Trimming pared 0 bases from V and 10 bases from J, leaving 4 bases between. Looked up from germline, CDR1 is SQVTM and CDR2 is ANQGSEA. The CDR3 contains 10 residues. CDR3 nucleotide sequence: TGCAGCGTTGAAGAATACGAGCAGTTCTTC. Protein sequence: CSVEEYEQFF.

Comment on this clonotype: Since a much larger clone is just one base distant, this may be a read error. CDR3 protein: CVSARTSGMAFNEQFF. The CDR3 nucleotides are TGTGTCAGCGCAAGAACTAGCGGGATGGCGTTCAATGAGCAGTTCTTC. This chain uses TRBV28 with TRBJ2-1; 10 bases agree with TRBD2. This CDR3 is 16 amino acids long. Germline V gives CDR1 MDHEN, CDR2 SYDVKM.

There are a few counts of this clonotype. This chain links TRBV12-3 or TRBV12-4 with TRBJ1-1; possible D gene TRBD1, 5 bases. V lost 10 bases, J lost 1 base, and 13 bases lay in between. The CDR3 is made up of 13 amino acids. CDR3 DNA sequence: TGTGCCACCGTCACGACAGAGAACACTGAAGCTTTCTTT. As protein: CATVTTENTEAFF.

This chain joins TRBV30 and TRBJ2-7, with 9 bases that match TRBD1. Germline CDR1 GTSNPN, CDR2 SVGIG (reference sequence). The CDR3 extends over 12 amino acids. Trimming removed 4 bases from V and 7 bases from J; junction bases left unmatched: 5. CDR3 loop: CAWIQGAGEQYF. The CDR3 DNA follows: TGTGCCTGGATACAGGGGGCAGGAGAGCAGTACTTC.

This clonotype was seen ten or more times. The chain carries TRBV28 and TRBJ2-7; 8 positions match TRBD2. The V gene's germline CDR1 is MDHEN and CDR2 SYDVKM. CDR3 length: 15 residues. Unmatched junction bases numbered 12, after V lost 3 bases and J lost 8 bases. The CDR3 nucleotides are TGTGCCAGCAGTTTGATGGGACTAGTTGATCTGAAGCAGTACTTC. Translation: CASSLMGLVDLKQYF.